This TCR beta chain was obtained from a study of blood T cell repertoires in COVID-19. The table came from immunoSEQ multiplex PCR; TCRdb's copy has only in-frame clones and leaves some out. The repertoire holds about 320,000 clones, with 90% as singletons. CDR1 is MGHRA and CDR2 is YSYEKL in the germline V gene. V shed 1 base and J shed 4 bases, with 25 bases lying between them. The CDR3 covers 19 residues. J is TRBJ1-1 and V is TRBV4-1, with D tentatively TRBD1 (6 bases). This receptor was identified in a woman aged 25 to 39 who had been exposed to COVID-19. The source material was PBMCs or T cells enriched from blood (not recorded which). Here the CDR3 reads CASSQAPTSRTDSRTEAFF. In DNA, the CDR3 is TGCGCCAGCAGCCAAGCCCCGACGTCGAGGACAGACTCGCGCACTGAAGCTTTCTTT.